This is a list of T cell receptor beta chains from one sample in a study of PD-1 blockade in classical Hodgkin lymphoma. The method was immunoSEQ multiplex PCR; TCRdb's version includes in-frame clones alone and lacks a portion of them. This table has 35,000 or so clones, over 60% appearing once. This specimen consisted of peripheral blood mononuclear cells (PBMCs), obtained before the second cycle of nivolumab. The receptors come from a human donor with classical Hodgkin lymphoma. CDR3s include the opening cysteine and the closing phenylalanine or tryptophan. A D gene is named only where the DNA matches it firmly. Size is omitted from some rows. Given values are once, few, many or a class for expanded clones.

CDR3	DNA	size	V	J	D
CASSLGGMETQYF	TGCGCCAGCAGCTTGGGAGGGATGGAGACCCAGTACTTC	.	TRBV5-1	TRBJ2-5	.
CASSLTGTNEKLFF	TGTGCCAGCAGCTTGACAGGGACTAATGAAAAACTGTTTTTT	once	TRBV5-5	TRBJ1-4	.
CARGTGVMREQYF	TGTGCCAGGGGGACAGGGGTGATGCGCGAGCAGTACTTC	few	TRBV2	TRBJ2-7	TRBD1
CASSVSGGALQTQYF	TGTGCCAGCAGCGTGAGCGGGGGGGCTTTACAAACGCAGTATTTT	.	TRBV11-2	TRBJ2-3	TRBD2
CASSVEDPTYNEQFF	TGTGCCAGCAGCGTAGAGGACCCGACCTACAATGAGCAGTTCTTC	.	TRBV9	TRBJ2-1	.
CASSQGLAGGTDTQYF	TGCGCCAGCAGCCAAGGGTTAGCGGGGGGCACAGATACGCAGTATTTT	.	TRBV4-1	TRBJ2-3	TRBD2
CAISDPAGNTDTQYF	TGTGCCATCAGTGACCCAGCGGGAAACACAGATACGCAGTATTTT	.	TRBV10-3	TRBJ2-3	TRBD2
CASSPGSSYEQYF	TGTGCCAGCTCACCGGGCAGCTCCTACGAGCAGTACTTC	.	TRBV18	TRBJ2-7	.
CASSLRQGTDTQYF	TGTGCCAGCAGCCTCCGACAGGGGACAGATACGCAGTATTTT	.	TRBV7-2	TRBJ2-3	TRBD1
CASSPGTTDTEAFF	TGCGCCAGCAGCCCCGGGACCACGGACACTGAAGCTTTCTTT	.	TRBV5-1	TRBJ1-1	.
CASSEIAYGEQFF	TGTGCCAGCAGTGAGATAGCGTACGGTGAGCAGTTCTTC	.	TRBV2	TRBJ2-1	.
CASSPWTGGRETQYF	TGTGCCAGCAGCCCTTGGACAGGGGGCAGAGAGACCCAGTACTTC	.	TRBV7-9	TRBJ2-5	TRBD1
CASSLTAGGTNEKLFF	TGTGCCAGCAGCTTGACGGCAGGGGGAACTAATGAAAAACTGTTTTTT	.	TRBV5-6	TRBJ1-4	TRBD1
CASNWASLQETQYF	TGTGCCAGCAATTGGGCCAGTCTACAAGAGACCCAGTACTTC	.	TRBV6-1	TRBJ2-5	.
CASSLDRANTEAFF	TGTGCCAGCAGCCTAGACAGGGCGAACACTGAAGCTTTCTTT	.	TRBV5-6	TRBJ1-1	TRBD1
CASSSVTSGGANEQFF	TGTGCCAGCAGCTCTGTCACTAGCGGGGGGGCCAATGAGCAGTTCTTC	.	TRBV11-2	TRBJ2-1	TRBD2
CASSLGGPLYGYTF	TGTGCCAGCAGCTTAGGGGGGCCCCTTTATGGCTACACCTTC	.	TRBV7-9	TRBJ1-2	.
CASSPRGSVTEAFF	TGTGCCAGCAGCCCGCGGGGGAGTGTCACTGAAGCTTTCTTT	.	TRBV21-1	TRBJ1-1	.
CASSLTVGVDTQYF	TGTGCCAGCAGCTTAACGGTGGGGGTGGATACGCAGTATTTT	.	TRBV7-9	TRBJ2-3	.
CASTTGRYEQYF	TGTGCCAGCACGACAGGGCGCTACGAGCAGTACTTC	.	TRBV7-9	TRBJ2-7	TRBD1
CASSKQSGNTGELFF	TGTGCCAGCAGCAAACAGAGCGGGAACACCGGGGAGCTGTTTTTT	.	TRBV5-4	TRBJ2-2	.
CASSSREYNEQFF	TGTGCCAGCAGTTCCCGTGAGTACAATGAGCAGTTCTTC	.	TRBV6-5	TRBJ2-1	.
CASSYLSPGGYTF	TGTGCCAGCAGTTACTTAAGCCCAGGGGGCTACACCTTC	medium-sized	TRBV6-6	TRBJ1-2	.
CASSLEPGAGDTQYF	TGTGCCAGCAGCTTAGAGCCCGGGGCGGGAGATACGCAGTATTTT	few	TRBV7-6	TRBJ2-3	.
CASSAGRGATNTGELFF	TGTGCCAGCAGCGCGGGGCGGGGGGCCACGAACACCGGGGAGCTGTTTTTT	.	TRBV14	TRBJ2-2	TRBD2
CASSQDGTDYGYTF	TGCGCCAGCAGCCAAGATGGGACAGACTATGGCTACACCTTC	.	TRBV4-3	TRBJ1-2	TRBD1
CASSLATGSVEQYF	TGTGCCAGCAGCTTAGCGACGGGGTCGGTCGAGCAGTACTTC	.	TRBV7-6	TRBJ2-7	.
CASSDLQNTEAFF	TGTGCCAGCAGTGACTTGCAGAACACTGAAGCTTTCTTT	.	TRBV6-1	TRBJ1-1	.
CASSQGALLYTGWELFF	TGCGCCAGCAGCCAGGGGGCCCTTCTGTACACCGGGTGGGAGCTGTTTTTT	.	TRBV4-3	TRBJ2-2	.
CASSQSGGLGGELFF	TGCGCCAGCAGCCAAAGCGGGGGGCTTGGCGGGGAGCTGTTTTTT	.	TRBV5-1	TRBJ2-2	TRBD2
CASSSMTGSPNQPQHF	TGTGCCAGCAGTTCGATGACAGGGAGTCCCAATCAGCCCCAGCATTTT	.	TRBV6-6	TRBJ1-5	TRBD1
CASSSSQGTATYNEQFF	TGCGCCAGCAGCTCATCTCAGGGGACCGCTACCTACAATGAGCAGTTCTTC	.	TRBV5-1	TRBJ2-1	.
CASSTSSGTYEQYF	TGTGCCAGTAGTACTTCAAGTGGAACCTACGAGCAGTACTTC	.	TRBV19	TRBJ2-7	.
CASRRGGDNEQFF	TGTGCCAGCAGAAGGGGGGGGGACAATGAGCAGTTCTTC	.	TRBV27	TRBJ2-1	.
CASSVRATNEKLFF	TGTGCCAGTAGTGTCCGGGCAACTAATGAAAAACTGTTTTTT	.	TRBV19	TRBJ1-4	.
CASSIEGSGEKVTQYF	TGTGCCAGTAGTATAGAAGGTAGCGGGGAAAAAGTGACCCAGTACTTC	.	TRBV19	TRBJ2-5	TRBD2
CASSAFFAQEAFF	TGTGCCAGCAGTGCCTTTTTTGCTCAGGAAGCTTTCTTT	.	TRBV6-1	TRBJ1-1	.
CASEREQNTEAFF	TGTGCCAGCGAGAGGGAACAGAACACTGAAGCTTTCTTT	.	TRBV2	TRBJ1-1	.
CASSHLTGGNTEAFF	TGCGCCAGCAGCCACCTAACAGGGGGGAACACTGAAGCTTTCTTT	.	TRBV4-3	TRBJ1-1	TRBD1
CASRSDRGNYGYTF	TGTGCCAGCAGATCCGACAGGGGGAACTATGGCTACACCTTC	.	TRBV11-2	TRBJ1-2	TRBD1
CSVTYDRGGYEQYF	TGCAGCGTTACATATGACAGGGGAGGCTACGAGCAGTACTTC	.	TRBV29-1	TRBJ2-7	TRBD1
CASTDSSYEQYF	TGTGCCAGCACTGACAGCTCCTACGAGCAGTACTTC	.	TRBV5-6	TRBJ2-7	.
CASSSDGLNTEAFF	TGTGCCAGCAGCTCGGACGGATTGAACACTGAAGCTTTCTTT	.	TRBV5-8	TRBJ1-1	.
CASSRSTSSYNEQFF	TGTGCCAGCAGCCGGTCCACGAGCTCCTACAATGAGCAGTTCTTC	.	TRBV2	TRBJ2-1	.
CASSPGTAHLSPLHF	TGTGCCAGCTCACCAGGGACAGCTCATCTGTCACCCCTCCACTTT	.	TRBV18	TRBJ1-6	TRBD1
CASSQGQGIESHGNEKLFF	TGCGCCAGCAGCCAGGGACAGGGTATAGAGAGTCACGGTAATGAAAAACTGTTTTTT	.	TRBV4-3	TRBJ1-4	TRBD1
CAISESGRDTLLGDGYTF	TGTGCCATCAGTGAGTCCGGGAGGGACACCCTCCTAGGAGATGGCTACACCTTC	.	TRBV10-3	TRBJ1-2	.
CAISVQNYGYTF	TGTGCCATCAGCGTACAAAACTATGGCTACACCTTC	.	TRBV10-3	TRBJ1-2	.
CASSLTIGGTQYF	TGTGCCAGCAGCTTAACTATCGGGGGGACCCAGTACTTC	.	TRBV7-3	TRBJ2-5	.
CASSPRWGEQYF	TGTGCCAGCAGTCCGCGTTGGGGCGAGCAGTACTTC	.	TRBV9	TRBJ2-7	.
CSASLGETQYF	TGCAGTGCTAGCCTCGGGGAGACGCAGTATTTT	.	TRBV20-1	TRBJ2-3	.
CASSLAPSVGELFF	TGTGCCAGCAGCTTGGCCCCCTCTGTCGGGGAGCTGTTTTTT	.	TRBV5-4	TRBJ2-2	.
CASSQGKGGTQYF	TGCGCCAGCAGCCAAGGGAAGGGGGGAACCCAGTACTTC	.	TRBV4-3	TRBJ2-5	.
CASSPAAGEGYGYTF	TGCGCCAGCAGCCCAGCGGCAGGGGAGGGCTATGGCTACACCTTC	.	TRBV5-1	TRBJ1-2	.